These 17 T cell receptor beta chains were all obtained from the same sample, sequenced in a study of blood T cells in healthy people across ages. The second PCR ran 7 to 11 cycles with a sample-barcoded 5' primer and J-beta primers. TCRdb re-called the 5' RACE reads through MiXCR, storing one row per CDR3 protein. The sample records some 1.4 million distinct CDR3 sequences, roughly 45% being singletons. Sequenced input: blood. The receptors here all came from a woman aged 18-30 years in good health.

V usage is TRBV10-3 and J usage is TRBJ1-4, with a tentative D call TRBD1 (5 bases). Germline lookup yields CDR1 ENHRY and CDR2 SYGVKD. Trimming removed 2 bases from V and 7 bases from J, with 14 bases in between. The CDR3 length is 15 residues. The CDR3, as DNA: TGTGCCATCAGTGAGCCAGGGCGGAGTGGTGAAAAACTGTTTTTT. Its protein product is CAISEPGRSGEKLFF.

The V gene is TRBV7-9, the J gene TRBJ2-1, with TRBD1 matching 11 bases. J lost 6 bases, V lost 5 bases, and 9 bases had no gene match. The germline V gene has CDR1 SEHNR and CDR2 FQNEAQ (reference sequence). This CDR3 has 16 residues. The CDR3 coding sequence is TGTGCCAGCAGCCCCCCCGGACAGGGGGCGTTCAATGAGCAGTTCTTC. Encoded protein: CASSPPGQGAFNEQFF.

With regard to this clonotype: At one of its ends the junction is not consistent with the germline gene, which may arise from a read error. The chain links TRBV10-3 to TRBJ2-5; D not resolved. The J call may be mistaken, given a closer DNA end match to TRBJ2-7. CDR3 size: 14 residues. Germline lookup yields CDR1 ENHRY and CDR2 SYGVKD. For the CDR3, the DNA is TGTACCATCAGTGAGTGGGCAGGTGCCTACGAGCAGTACTTC. It codes for CTISEWAGAYEQYF.

The chain couples TRBV5-1 to TRBJ1-1, with D tentatively TRBD1 (6 bases). Trimming cost V 6 bases and J 7 bases, with 31 bases left between them. CDR1 SGHRS and CDR2 YFSETQ come from the germline V gene. The CDR3 length is 18 residues. CDR3 residues: CASNPSPTHYRERGEAFF. The CDR3 DNA is TGCGCCAGCAATCCGTCCCCTACCCATTACAGGGAAAGGGGTGAAGCTTTCTTT.

The V and J genes are TRBV15 and TRBJ2-5; weak D call: TRBD2 (6 bases). The CDR3 has 15 amino acids. V was shortened by 3 bases and J by 4 bases, with 15 bases between the two germline ends. CDR1 and CDR2 (germline): LNHNV, YYDKDF (reference sequence). CDR3 nucleotides: TGTGCCACCAGCAGCCCTGGGGGACTTCGAGAGACCCAGTACTTC. Protein product: CATSSPGGLRETQYF.

In this sample, this clonotype turned up a few times. V usage is TRBV7-2 and J usage is TRBJ2-6, with D hard to call. With 2 bases removed from V and 1 base from J, the gap between germline ends came to 12 bases. From germline, CDR1 is SGHTA and CDR2 FQGNSA. This CDR3 region has 17 residues. The DNA for the CDR3 is TGTGCCAGCAGCTTATTATCGTCCTTTTCTGGGGCCAACGTCCTGACTTTC. Translation gives CASSLLSSFSGANVLTF.

The CDR3 loop reads CSAPRTSDEQYF. Written as DNA, the CDR3 is TGCAGTGCCCCTCGGACCTCGGATGAGCAGTACTTC. J is TRBJ2-5 and V is TRBV20-1; D is unclear. This CDR3 has 12 amino acids. Germline values: CDR1 DFQATT, CDR2 SNEGSKA (reference sequence). V lost 6 bases, J lost 11 bases, and 19 bases lay in between.

This chain joins TRBV6-6 and TRBJ1-2, with TRBD1 identical over 8 bases. CDR1 MNHNY and CDR2 SVGAGI come from the germline V gene (reference sequence). Losses at the gene ends were 0 bases for V and 4 bases for J; bases not matched to a gene: 1. The CDR3 is 14 residues long. In DNA, the CDR3 is TGTGCCAGCAGTTACTCCACAGGGGGCTATGGCTACACCTTC. Translation gives CASSYSTGGYGYTF.

This chain joins TRBV18 and TRBJ2-1; 11 bases are a match to TRBD2. The junction had 4 bases not matched to a gene; V was cut back by 6 bases and J by 6 bases. The CDR3 totals 14 residues. Germline-derived CDR1 and CDR2 are KGHSH and LQKENI. This CDR3 reads CASSSGRAPNEQFF. In nucleotides, the CDR3 is TGTGCCAGCTCTAGCGGGAGGGCCCCCAATGAGCAGTTCTTC.

This clonotype occurred a few times. The chain employs TRBV3-1 and TRBJ2-5; 12 bases are a match to TRBD2. CDR3 size: 15 residues. V shed 3 bases, J shed 3 bases, and the junction held 2 bases outside the gene matches. The germline gives CDR1 LGHDT, CDR2 YNNKEL (reference sequence). The CDR3 here is CASSHLAGGEETQYF. The CDR3 DNA reads as TGTGCCAGCAGCCACCTAGCGGGGGGGGAAGAGACCCAGTACTTC.

This clonotype has ten or more counts. The V call is TRBV7-9, the J call TRBJ2-1; D ambiguous. V was cut by 6 bases and J by 0 bases, with 15 bases left in between. This CDR3 is 16 amino acids long. CDR1 and CDR2 from the germline V gene are SEHNR and FQNEAQ (reference sequence). This CDR3 is CASSPPGGSSYNEQFF. CDR3 DNA sequence: TGTGCCAGCAGTCCCCCGGGCGGAAGCTCCTACAATGAGCAGTTCTTC.

This rearrangement joins TRBV24-1 to TRBJ1-2; D gene unclear. The CDR3 sequence is 12 residues long. The ends were cut back, 3 bases at V and 9 bases at J, with 10 bases in the middle. CDR1 KGHDR and CDR2 SFDVKD come from the germline V gene. CDR3 bases: TGTGCCACCAGTGATCCCTCCTTCAGCTACACCTTC. Protein: CATSDPSFSYTF.

This sequence joins TRBV3-1 and TRBJ2-5, with 10 nucleotides matching TRBD2. V was pared by 6 bases and J by 1 base, with 5 bases of the junction left unmatched. Germline CDR1 is LGHDT and CDR2 is YNNKEL (reference sequence). CDR3 length: 15 residues. The CDR3 bases are TGTGCCAGCAGACCCGGACTAGCGGCCCAAGAGACCCAGTACTTC. Residues: CASRPGLAAQETQYF.

The sample holds a few counts of this clonotype. The V and J genes are TRBV7-2 and TRBJ2-4; D not certain. Trimming removed 5 bases at V and 1 base at J, with 9 bases between. CDR3 length equals 14 residues. CDR1 and CDR2 from the germline V gene are SGHTA and FQGNSA. CDR3 loop: CASSPFGAKNIQYF. CDR3 nucleotides: TGTGCCAGCAGCCCTTTCGGCGCCAAAAACATTCAGTACTTC.

The genes are TRBV5-1 and TRBJ2-3; weak D call: TRBD2 (5 bases). The germline CDR1 and CDR2 sequences are SGHRS and YFSETQ. This CDR3 is built from 19 residues. The ends were cut back, 0 bases at V and 3 bases at J, with 23 bases in the middle. The chain's CDR3 is CASSLGVLASRRVTDTQYF. The DNA for the CDR3 is TGCGCCAGCAGCTTGGGGGTCTTGGCTAGCCGGAGAGTGACAGATACGCAGTATTTT.

This clonotype was seen a handful of times. The rearrangement links TRBV15 to TRBJ2-7, with D possibly matching TRBD2 (6 bases). V shed 3 bases and J shed 7 bases, with 19 bases lying between them. Germline V gives CDR1 LNHNV, CDR2 YYDKDF (reference sequence). The length of the CDR3 is 15 residues. The DNA of the CDR3 is TGTGCCACCAGCAGTGGGTATCTCGGGAGTTCGGAGCAGTACTTC. Translation: CATSSGYLGSSEQYF.

Only a few counts were recorded for this clonotype. The CDR3 region is CASSPPTGLPDTQYF. DNA for the CDR3: TGTGCCAGCAGCCCCCCTACAGGGCTACCCGATACGCAGTATTTT. This rearrangement joins TRBV3-1 to TRBJ2-3; D is possibly TRBD1 (6 bases). The CDR3 runs to 15 residues. With 4 bases removed from V and 6 bases from J, the gap between germline ends came to 17 bases. Germline CDR1 is LGHDT and CDR2 is YNNKEL (reference sequence).